This entry describes one T cell receptor beta chain. The data were obtained in a study of T cell repertoires in cytomegalovirus infection. After removal of 1 base from V and 4 bases from J, the junction contained 3 bases not matched to a gene. CDR3 size: 14 residues. The germline gives CDR1 LGHDT, CDR2 YNNKEL (reference sequence). TCRdb called the reads again in MiXCR, with one record for every CDR3 protein. This sample has roughly 500,000 distinct CDR3 sequences, with approximately 11% found just once. The V call is TRBV3-1, the J call TRBJ1-2; TRBD1 matches 7 bases. Sequencing was done on a sample of PBMCs. This receptor was obtained from a human donor in good health (CMV status not recorded). Some clones in this sample may be carry-over from other donors' samples. Here the CDR3 DNA reads TGTGCCAGCAGCCAAGGAGGACAGGCCTATGGCTACACCTTC. It codes for CASSQGGQAYGYTF.